The sequence of this T cell receptor beta chain was determined in a study of cytomegalovirus exposure and HLA in healthy donors. Study results and caveats: TCR association rates varied by HLA locus in a later analysis, with DRB1 highest and HLA-C lowest.

Between the trimmed V and J ends, which lost 0 bases and 1 base, there was a span of 11 bases. The CDR3 runs 16 residues. Germline CDR1 and CDR2: SGDLS and YYNGEE. The PCR contained 60 Vbeta and 13 Jbeta primers. Clones were read by immunoSEQ multiplex PCR, and TCRdb kept only the in-frame ones, dropping some. Of roughly 90,000 clones listed, about four fifths are singletons. Remarks on this clone: What it recognizes is unknown.

The chain recombines TRBV9 with TRBJ2-4; D not resolved. The specimen was PBMCs. The TCR was taken from a man aged 18 to 35 in good health and CMV-seronegative. The CDR3 spells CASSVDSSLAKNIQYF. The CDR3 nucleotides read TGTGCCAGCAGCGTAGATTCGAGTTTGGCCAAAAACATTCAGTACTTC.